This TCR beta chain is from a study of vaccination and CD4 T cells after COVID-19. Study overall: Post-vaccine specimens were obtained a median 72 days after dose two (range 14 to 241).

Oncomine TCR Beta short-read sequencing was applied to DNA from cultured CD4+ T cells. Extraction of genomic DNA was performed on cultured CD4+ T cells. One entry per CDR3 protein, called by TCRdb with MiXCR from the PCR reads. Seen here are roughly 20,000 distinct CDR3 sequences, around 48% observed once, and the top ten hold 17%. Germline V gene lookup returns CDR1 DFQATT and CDR2 SNEGSKA (reference sequence). This CDR3 is 13 amino acids long. The V end lost 1 base, the J end lost 7 bases, and 14 bases lay between the germline ends. Stated treatment: approximately 9-day PBMC culture with coronavirus spike peptide pools or control peptides (ViraFEST assay). Comments on this clonotype: The antigen remains undetermined.

Study findings and constraints: The study examined relatively few convalescent patients and included no early post-infection timepoints.

This specimen was CD4+ T cells from blood, cultured in vitro, taken before SARS-CoV-2 vaccination. This sequence originates from a human donor who had recovered from COVID-19. This sequence joins TRBV20-1 and TRBJ2-7; a possible D gene is TRBD2 (7 bases). CDR3: CSARVGGASEQYF. CDR3 coding DNA: TGCAGTGCTAGAGTGGGGGGGGCGAGTGAGCAGTACTTC.